These 25 T cell receptor beta chains were sequenced from one sample in a study of cytomegalovirus exposure and HLA in healthy donors. PCR amplification relied on 60 Vbeta primers (plus 13 Jbeta primers). Produced via immunoSEQ multiplex PCR; TCRdb's table is partial and in-frame only. Among approximately 140,000 clones listed, around three quarters were seen once. The specimen was PBMCs. These receptors all stem from a man aged 40-55 years in good health and CMV-seropositive.

This clone was seen more than once but under ten times. This chain joins TRBV2 and TRBJ2-7; 8 bases agree with TRBD2. Looked up from germline, CDR1 is SNHLY and CDR2 is FYNNEI. V lost 7 bases, J lost 3 bases, and 11 bases stayed unmatched. The CDR3 covers 15 residues. This chain's CDR3 is CASTYSTAGVYEQYF. The CDR3 DNA reads TGTGCCAGCACCTACAGTACAGCGGGAGTCTACGAGCAGTACTTC.

This clone came up once. The chain recombines TRBV6-5 with TRBJ1-2; D is uncertain. V was pared by 4 bases and J by 5 bases, with 11 bases between. CDR1 is MNHEY, CDR2 SVGAGI, per germline. This CDR3 contains 13 residues. CDR3 loop: CASSSGGAYGYTF. In DNA, the CDR3 is TGTGCCAGCAGTTCCGGAGGTGCGTATGGCTACACCTTC.

The V gene is TRBV7-9, the J gene TRBJ2-5; 9 bases are shared with TRBD2. The CDR3 consists of 17 residues. Germline V CDR1 and CDR2: SEHNR, FQNEAQ (reference sequence). V lost 5 bases, J lost 3 bases, and 13 bases stayed unmatched. The CDR3: CASSPGTATSGKETQYF. CDR3 DNA: TGTGCCAGCAGCCCGGGGACCGCGACTAGCGGAAAAGAGACCCAGTACTTC.

V and J are TRBV7-9 and TRBJ1-1; 8 bases agree with TRBD1. Trimming at V came to 5 bases and at J to 4 bases, leaving 6 bases not matched to a gene. This CDR3 spans 14 amino acids. Germline CDR1 is SEHNR and CDR2 is FQNEAQ (reference sequence). The CDR3 is CASSPRQGPTEAFF. For the CDR3, the DNA is TGTGCCAGCAGCCCACGACAGGGGCCCACTGAAGCTTTCTTT.

The J gene is TRBJ2-7, the V gene TRBV28; 9 nucleotides agree with TRBD1. The CDR3 is made up of 16 amino acids. Germline trimming cut 5 bases from V and 3 bases from J; bases unmatched to any gene: 11. Germline CDR1 reads MDHEN; CDR2 reads SYDVKM. The CDR3 DNA reads as TGTGCCAGCAGTCCCCCTCTCCGGGACAGGGTCTACGAGCAGTACTTC. Protein sequence: CASSPPLRDRVYEQYF. Full variable domain (remainder filled in from reference TRBV28 and TRBJ2-7): DVKVTQSSRYLVKRTGEKVFLECVQDMDHENMFWYRQDPGLGLRLIYFSYDVKMKEKGDIPEGYSVSREKKERFSLILESASTNQTSMYLCASSPPLRDRVYEQYFGPGTRLTVT.

This sequence joins TRBV6-5 and TRBJ2-3, with D possibly TRBD2 on 5 matching bases. The CDR3 has 14 residues. Germline CDR1 reads MNHEY; CDR2 reads SVGAGI. V lost 10 bases to trimming and J lost 2 bases, with 16 bases between them. CDR3 in DNA: TGTGCCACCAGATCCGGGGTTCACACAGATACGCAGTATTTT. As protein: CATRSGVHTDTQYF.

The CDR3 region has the DNA TGTGCCAGCGAGACAGGGGGCGCCCCCGGGGAGCTGTTTTTT. It codes for CASETGGAPGELFF. The V call is TRBV2, the J call TRBJ2-2, with 10 bases that match TRBD1. Looked up from germline, CDR1 is SNHLY and CDR2 is FYNNEI. The J segment lost 6 bases and the V segment lost 8 bases, leaving 6 bases of the junction unmatched. The CDR3 runs 14 residues.

This chain uses TRBV5-8 with TRBJ2-5; 7 nucleotides line up with TRBD2. J lost 4 bases, V lost 4 bases, and 22 bases had no gene match. CDR3 size: 19 residues. Looked up from germline, CDR1 is SGHTS and CDR2 is YDEGEE. The CDR3 protein is CASSPGKAPGGGMLETQYF. The CDR3 nucleotides are TGTGCCAGCAGCCCGGGCAAGGCTCCTGGCGGGGGAATGCTAGAGACCCAGTACTTC.

J is TRBJ1-1 and V is TRBV15; 7 nucleotides line up with TRBD1. V gave up 9 bases and J gave up 0 bases; unmatched junction bases: 4. CDR1 and CDR2 from the germline V gene are LNHNV and YYDKDF (reference sequence). This CDR3 spans 13 amino acids. The CDR3 protein is CATSRGLNTEAFF. As DNA, the CDR3 is TGTGCCACTTCGAGGGGGCTGAACACTGAAGCTTTCTTT.

The chain joins TRBV6-1 to TRBJ2-7; a possible D gene is TRBD1 (5 bases). Germline V lookup: CDR1 MNHNS, CDR2 SASEGT. CDR3 length: 13 residues. The germline V and J ends were trimmed by 2 bases and 3 bases, with 8 bases remaining between them. CDR3 nucleotides: TGTGCCAGCAGTGAATTGCAGGGCTACGAGCAGTACTTC. This encodes CASSELQGYEQYF.

This clone was seen just once. This rearrangement joins TRBV5-5 to TRBJ2-1; 10 bases fit TRBD2. This CDR3 is built from 18 residues. J gave up 8 bases and V 0 bases, and 14 bases lay outside the gene matches. Germline V CDR1 and CDR2: SGHKS, YYEKEE (reference sequence). CDR3 coding DNA: TGTGCCAGCAGCTTGGGATCCCCGGGGGCTAGCGGGAGCCATGAGCAGTTCTTC. Translation gives CASSLGSPGASGSHEQFF. Variable domain in full (rest from reference TRBV5-5 and TRBJ2-1): DAGVTQSPTHLIKTRGQQVTLRCSPISGHKSVSWYQQVLGQGPQFIFQYYEKEERGRGNFPDRFSARQFPNYSSELNVNALLLGDSALYLCASSLGSPGASGSHEQFFGPGTRLTVL.

Note on this clone: Germline is not matched at one junction end, which may reflect a read error. This chain uses TRBV7-9 with TRBJ1-2; D not resolved. This CDR3 spans 13 amino acids. Germline lookup yields CDR1 SEHNR and CDR2 FQNEAQ (reference sequence). CDR3 nucleotides: TGTGCCAGCAGCTCTCCACCGAACTATGGCCACACCTTC. It encodes CASSSPPNYGHTF.

The chain has TRBV19 and TRBJ1-2; tentatively, D is TRBD1 (6 bases). CDR3 length: 14 amino acids. Trimming left V 7 bases short and J 4 bases short, with 16 bases between. Per germline, CDR1 LNHDA and CDR2 SQIVND (reference sequence). In DNA, the CDR3 is TGTGCCAGTAATTTGGACAGCCTGACCTATGGCTACACCTTC. Amino acids: CASNLDSLTYGYTF.

This clone occurred a few times. This rearrangement joins TRBV29-1 to TRBJ1-1; D remains unclear. Germline loops: CDR1 SQVTM, CDR2 ANQGSEA. This CDR3 spans 12 amino acids. Trimming stripped 3 bases from V and 2 bases from J, with 7 bases between. CDR3 sequence reads: CSVDFLNTEAFF. CDR3 sequence (DNA): TGCAGCGTTGACTTCTTAAACACTGAAGCTTTCTTT.

The chain links TRBV20-1 to TRBJ2-5; D remains unclear. Germline V gene sequence: CDR1 DFQATT, CDR2 SNEGSKA (reference sequence). Trimming removed 0 bases at V and 7 bases at J, with 6 bases between. The CDR3 loop spans 11 amino acids. In DNA, the CDR3 is TGCAGTGCTAGAGACGAGAGGACCCAGTACTTC. The encoded protein is CSARDERTQYF.

This chain connects TRBV7-2 to TRBJ2-2, with 10 bases identical to TRBD2. CDR3 length: 15 amino acids. V lost 5 bases to trimming and J lost 8 bases; unmatched junction nucleotides: 8. Germline CDR1 is SGHTA and CDR2 is FQGNSA. This chain's CDR3 is CASSDPSGRLGELFF. CDR3 in DNA: TGTGCCAGCAGCGACCCTAGCGGGAGATTGGGGGAGCTGTTTTTT. Based on the CDR3 plus reference TRBV7-2 and TRBJ2-2, the full variable domain is GAGVSQSPSNKVTEKGKDVELRCDPISGHTALYWYRQSLGQGLEFLIYFQGNSAPDKSGLPSDRFSAERTGGSVSTLTIQRTQQEDSAVYLCASSDPSGRLGELFFGEGSRLTVL.

Comment on this clone: The same CDR3 can be traced to other DNA sequences in this sample. The CDR3 region is CASSLGALETQYF. CDR3 in DNA: TGTGCCAGCAGTTTAGGGGCCTTAGAGACCCAGTACTTC. J is TRBJ2-5 and V is TRBV28; a weak D match, TRBD1 (5 bases). This CDR3 is 13 amino acids long. Germline V gene lookup returns CDR1 MDHEN and CDR2 SYDVKM. V was cut by 2 bases and J by 4 bases, with 8 bases left in between.

The chain employs TRBV6-1 and TRBJ1-4; 8 bases map to TRBD1. This CDR3 is 15 amino acids long. V was clipped by 10 bases and J by 8 bases; unmatched bases: 15. Germline-derived CDR1 and CDR2 are MNHNS and SASEGT. The CDR3 DNA sequence: TGTGCCACACCAATAGCGGACAGGGTTGGGGAAAAACTGTTTTTT. Protein: CATPIADRVGEKLFF.

The V call is TRBV18, the J call TRBJ2-3, with 7 positions matching TRBD1. Per germline, CDR1 KGHSH and CDR2 LQKENI. The CDR3 length is 16 residues. J lost 0 bases, V lost 3 bases, and 6 bases had no gene match. The chain's CDR3 is CASSPQGQASTDTQYF. The CDR3 DNA follows: TGTGCCAGCTCACCCCAAGGACAGGCTAGCACAGATACGCAGTATTTT.

The chain employs TRBV6-5 and TRBJ2-5, with 11 bases fitting TRBD2. The end of the DNA aligns better with TRBJ2-7, so the J call may be wrong. The CDR3 is 15 residues long. CDR1 and CDR2 (germline): MNHEY, SVGAGI. CDR3 sequence reads: CASSYSLAGGYEQYF. In DNA form, the CDR3 reads TGTGCCAGCAGTTACTCTCTAGCGGGAGGCTACGAGCAGTACTTC.

This clone occurred a few times. The chain is built from TRBV6-5 and TRBJ2-7; 7 nucleotides match TRBD1. This CDR3 has 15 amino acids. The V segment lost 5 bases and the J segment 3 bases; nucleotides outside the gene matches: 10. Germline V gene sequence: CDR1 MNHEY, CDR2 SVGAGI. The CDR3 is CASSTYRGPLYEQYF. CDR3 nucleotides: TGTGCCAGCAGTACCTACAGGGGCCCCCTCTACGAGCAGTACTTC.

The V and J genes are TRBV11-3 and TRBJ2-1; 11 bases line up with TRBD1. The germline gives CDR1 SGHNT, CDR2 YENEEA. The CDR3 is 15 residues long. V was clipped by 0 bases and J by 10 bases; unmatched bases: 5. CDR3 nucleotides: TGTGCCAGCAGCTTAGAGGACAGGGGGCTAGGGGAGCAGTTCTTC. Amino acid sequence: CASSLEDRGLGEQFF.

This clone turned up a few times. The chain has TRBV5-7 and TRBJ1-2, with D possibly TRBD1 on 5 matching bases. TRBV5-7 is an ORF for which the function is uncertain. The CDR3 is 14 amino acids. V dropped 4 bases and J dropped 0 bases, with 10 bases sitting between them. CDR3 in amino acids: CASSRGGANYGYTF. The CDR3 nucleotides are TGTGCCAGCAGCCGGGGGGGAGCTAACTATGGCTACACCTTC.

J is TRBJ1-1 and V is TRBV18, with D possibly matching TRBD1 (5 bases). V was clipped by 3 bases and J by 1 base, with 6 bases between them. This CDR3 contains 13 residues. Germline V CDR1 and CDR2: KGHSH, LQKENI. The CDR3 reads CASSPGGNTEAFF. CDR3 nucleotide sequence: TGTGCCAGCTCACCGGGGGGGAACACTGAAGCTTTCTTT.

This chain uses TRBV19 with TRBJ1-2; 8 nucleotides line up with TRBD1. V shed 7 bases and J 1 base; nucleotides not matched to a gene: 5. CDR1 is LNHDA, CDR2 SQIVND, per germline (reference sequence). The length of the CDR3 is 14 residues. The CDR3: CASNPGQGNYGYTF. For the CDR3, the DNA is TGTGCCAGTAATCCAGGACAGGGTAACTATGGCTACACCTTC.